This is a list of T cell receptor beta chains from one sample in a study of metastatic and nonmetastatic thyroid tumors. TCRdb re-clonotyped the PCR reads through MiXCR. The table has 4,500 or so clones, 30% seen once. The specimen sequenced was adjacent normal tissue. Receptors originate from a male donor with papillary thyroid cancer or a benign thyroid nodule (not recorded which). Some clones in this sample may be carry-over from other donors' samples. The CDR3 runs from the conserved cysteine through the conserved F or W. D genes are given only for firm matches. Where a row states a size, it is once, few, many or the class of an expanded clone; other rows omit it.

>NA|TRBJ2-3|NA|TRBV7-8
CASSLAPIQADTQYF
TGTGCCAGCAGCTTAGCGCCGATCCAGGCAGATACGCAGTATTTT
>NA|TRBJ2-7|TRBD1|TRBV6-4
CARGSPQGIFEQYF
TGTGCCAGGGGATCCCCACAGGGGATCTTCGAGCAGTACTTC
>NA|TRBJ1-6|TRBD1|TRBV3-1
CASSLGTGDSPLHF
TGTGCCAGCAGCCTCGGGACAGGGGATTCACCCCTCCACTTT
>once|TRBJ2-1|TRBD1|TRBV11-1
CASSLRTGRLSYNEQFF
TGTGCCAGCAGCTTAAGGACAGGGCGACTTTCCTACAATGAGCAGTTCTTC
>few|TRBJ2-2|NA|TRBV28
CASSRTGELFF
TGTGCCAGCAGTCGAACCGGGGAGCTGTTTTTT
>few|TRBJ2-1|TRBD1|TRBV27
CASSASGTGAGEQFF
TGTGCCAGCAGCGCAAGTGGGACAGGGGCGGGTGAGCAGTTCTTC
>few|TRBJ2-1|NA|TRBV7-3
CASSPFVGSYNEQFF
TGTGCCAGCAGCCCCTTTGTTGGCTCCTACAATGAGCAGTTCTTC
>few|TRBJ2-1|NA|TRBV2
CASTLSAGLNEQFF
TGTGCCAGCACCCTTTCGGCAGGACTCAATGAGCAGTTCTTC
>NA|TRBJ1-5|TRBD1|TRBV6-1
CASDELAGGHSNQPQHF
TGTGCCAGCGACGAACTGGCAGGGGGGCATAGCAATCAGCCCCAGCATTTT
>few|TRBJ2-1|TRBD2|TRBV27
CASSFGNSGSNEQFF
TGTGCCAGCAGTTTCGGAAATAGCGGGAGTAATGAGCAGTTCTTC
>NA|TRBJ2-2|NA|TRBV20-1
CSARRTRTNTGELFF
TGCAGTGCTAGGAGGACGCGGACGAACACCGGGGAGCTGTTTTTT
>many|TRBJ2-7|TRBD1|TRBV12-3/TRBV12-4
CASSPGTGAYEQYF
TGTGCCAGCAGTCCGGGGACAGGGGCCTACGAGCAGTACTTC
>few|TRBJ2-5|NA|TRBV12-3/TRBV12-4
CASSFGSGQETQYF
TGTGCCAGCAGTTTCGGGTCAGGTCAAGAGACCCAGTACTTC
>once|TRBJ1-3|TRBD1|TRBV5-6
CASSWDRVSGNTIYF
TGTGCCAGCAGCTGGGACAGGGTCTCTGGAAACACCATATATTTT
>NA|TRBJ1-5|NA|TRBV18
CASSPPPGDQPQHF
TGTGCCAGCTCACCACCTCCAGGGGATCAGCCCCAGCATTTT
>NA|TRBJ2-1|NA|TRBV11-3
CASSLEVSDEQFF
TGTGCCAGCAGCCTCGAAGTTAGTGATGAGCAGTTCTTC
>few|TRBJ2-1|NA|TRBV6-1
CASSEAGGAYEQFF
TGTGCCAGCAGTGAAGCGGGGGGGGCCTATGAGCAGTTCTTC
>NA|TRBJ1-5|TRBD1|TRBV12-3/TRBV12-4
CASSSVKQGYIQPQHF
TGTGCCAGCAGTTCGGTAAAACAGGGGTACATTCAGCCCCAGCATTTT
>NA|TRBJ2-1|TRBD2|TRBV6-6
CASRVGTSGGIYNEQFF
TGTGCCAGCAGGGTCGGGACTAGCGGGGGGATATACAATGAGCAGTTCTTC
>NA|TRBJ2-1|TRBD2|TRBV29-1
CSGQPSGRANEKFF
TGCAGCGGACAACCTAGCGGCAGGGCCAATGAGAAGTTCTTC
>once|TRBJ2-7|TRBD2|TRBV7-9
CASSSRIAGWGEQYF
TGTGCAAGCAGCTCTAGAATAGCGGGATGGGGCGAGCAGTACTTC
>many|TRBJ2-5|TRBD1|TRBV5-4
CASSLGKTGGAETQYF
TGTGCCAGCAGCTTGGGAAAAACAGGGGGCGCAGAGACCCAGTACTTC
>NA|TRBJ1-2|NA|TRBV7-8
CASSLGGEGGYGYTF
TGTGCCAGCAGCTTAGGAGGGGAAGGGGGCTATGGCTACACCTTC
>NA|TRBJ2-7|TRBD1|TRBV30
CAWSVSGTAYGQYF
TGTGCCTGGAGTGTCTCCGGGACAGCCTACGGGCAGTACTTC
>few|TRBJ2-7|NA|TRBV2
CASSRDNSYEQYF
TGTGCCAGCAGCCGGGACAACTCCTACGAGCAGTACTTC
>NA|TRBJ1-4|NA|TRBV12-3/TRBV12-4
CASSLSTTGGNEKLFF
TGTGCCAGCAGTCTTAGCACGACAGGAGGAAATGAAAAACTGTTTTTT
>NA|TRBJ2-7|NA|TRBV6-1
CASTSGSSYEQYF
TGTGCCAGCACCTCCGGCAGCTCCTACGAGCAGTACTTC
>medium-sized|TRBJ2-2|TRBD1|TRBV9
CASSVGGTGATGELFF
TGTGCCAGCAGCGTAGGAGGGACAGGGGCCACCGGGGAGCTGTTTTTT